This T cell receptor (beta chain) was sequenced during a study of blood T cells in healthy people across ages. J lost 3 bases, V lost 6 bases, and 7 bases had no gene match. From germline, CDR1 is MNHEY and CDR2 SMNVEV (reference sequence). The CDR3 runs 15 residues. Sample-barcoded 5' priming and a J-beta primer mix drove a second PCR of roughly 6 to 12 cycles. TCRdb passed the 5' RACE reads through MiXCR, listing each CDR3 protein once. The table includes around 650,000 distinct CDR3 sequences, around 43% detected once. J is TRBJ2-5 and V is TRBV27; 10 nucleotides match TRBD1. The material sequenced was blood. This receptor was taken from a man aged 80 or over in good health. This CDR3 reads CASSWKGTGEETQYF. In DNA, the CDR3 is TGTGCCAGCAGCTGGAAGGGGACAGGGGAAGAGACCCAGTACTTC.